Listed below are T cell receptor beta chains from one sample, sequenced in a study of T cell responses to AZD1222 COVID-19 vaccine. Using immunoSEQ multiplex PCR, the repertoire was profiled, and TCRdb retains in-frame clones only, with some absent. This table holds roughly 150,000 clones, almost 90% found once. The sample in question was peripheral blood, obtained 28 days after the second AZD1222 dose. All receptors come from an adult who received the AZD1222 COVID-19 vaccine. CDR3s include the opening cysteine and the closing phenylalanine or tryptophan. Each record gives: CDR3 length, V gene, clone size, J gene, D gene, CDR3 protein, CDR3 DNA. D genes are given only for firm matches. Expanded clones get a size class; other rows say once, few or many, or leave the size out.

cdr3_length: 16; v_call: TRBV19; clone_size: NA; j_call: TRBJ1-5; d_call: NA; cdr3_aa: CASSIDGGYSNQPQHF; cdr3_nt: TGTGCCAGTAGTATAGATGGAGGGTATAGCAATCAGCCCCAGCATTTT
cdr3_length: 13; v_call: TRBV28; clone_size: NA; j_call: TRBJ2-7; d_call: NA; cdr3_aa: CASRGQGTYEQYF; cdr3_nt: TGTGCCAGCAGGGGGCAGGGAACCTACGAGCAGTACTTC
cdr3_length: 14; v_call: TRBV7-2; clone_size: NA; j_call: TRBJ2-7; d_call: TRBD2; cdr3_aa: CASSSSGSSYEQYF; cdr3_nt: TGTGCCAGCAGTTCTAGCGGAAGCTCCTACGAGCAGTACTTC
cdr3_length: 16; v_call: TRBV7-2; clone_size: NA; j_call: TRBJ1-1; d_call: NA; cdr3_aa: CASSPRALPIGTEAFF; cdr3_nt: TGTGCCAGCAGCCCTAGGGCCTTACCCATCGGGACTGAAGCTTTCTTT
cdr3_length: 11; v_call: TRBV5-4; clone_size: NA; j_call: TRBJ1-1; d_call: NA; cdr3_aa: CASSLEGRAFF; cdr3_nt: TGTGCCAGCAGCTTGGAGGGGAGGGCTTTCTTT
cdr3_length: 15; v_call: TRBV7-2; clone_size: NA; j_call: TRBJ2-7; d_call: TRBD2; cdr3_aa: CASSTQAGGPYEQYF; cdr3_nt: TGTGCCAGCAGCACACAAGCGGGAGGTCCCTACGAGCAGTACTTC
cdr3_length: 11; v_call: TRBV30; clone_size: NA; j_call: TRBJ1-4; d_call: NA; cdr3_aa: CAWSIGGKLFF; cdr3_nt: TGTGCCTGGAGTATCGGGGGAAAACTGTTTTTT
cdr3_length: 13; v_call: TRBV11-3; clone_size: NA; j_call: TRBJ2-7; d_call: NA; cdr3_aa: CASSLDPKSEQYF; cdr3_nt: TGTGCCAGCAGCTTAGATCCCAAAAGTGAGCAGTACTTC
cdr3_length: 13; v_call: TRBV28; clone_size: NA; j_call: TRBJ2-3; d_call: NA; cdr3_aa: CATAQGSTDTQYF; cdr3_nt: TGTGCCACTGCGCAGGGGAGCACAGATACGCAGTATTTT
cdr3_length: 15; v_call: TRBV28; clone_size: NA; j_call: TRBJ1-2; d_call: NA; cdr3_aa: CASSTVGGIVDGYTF; cdr3_nt: TGTGCCAGCAGCACGGTAGGGGGGATAGTAGATGGCTACACCTTC
cdr3_length: 13; v_call: TRBV7-2; clone_size: NA; j_call: TRBJ1-1; d_call: NA; cdr3_aa: CASSLGYTTEAFF; cdr3_nt: TGTGCCAGCAGCTTGGGATACACCACTGAAGCTTTCTTT
cdr3_length: 16; v_call: TRBV5-1; clone_size: NA; j_call: TRBJ2-2; d_call: TRBD2; cdr3_aa: CASSSGLAGVTGELFF; cdr3_nt: TGCGCCAGCAGCTCCGGACTAGCGGGGGTCACCGGGGAGCTGTTTTTT
cdr3_length: 11; v_call: TRBV7-2; clone_size: NA; j_call: TRBJ1-2; d_call: NA; cdr3_aa: CASSFNYGYTF; cdr3_nt: TGTGCCAGCAGCTTTAACTATGGCTACACCTTC
cdr3_length: 14; v_call: TRBV4-3; clone_size: NA; j_call: TRBJ2-2; d_call: TRBD2; cdr3_aa: CASSLAGGPGELFF; cdr3_nt: TGCGCCAGCAGCCTAGCGGGAGGCCCCGGGGAGCTGTTTTTT
cdr3_length: 11; v_call: TRBV20-1; clone_size: NA; j_call: TRBJ1-2; d_call: NA; cdr3_aa: CSARAGTSGTF; cdr3_nt: TGCAGTGCTAGAGCGGGCACCTCTGGGACCTTC
cdr3_length: 14; v_call: TRBV7-9; clone_size: few; j_call: TRBJ2-2; d_call: NA; cdr3_aa: CASKGDSRAGELFF; cdr3_nt: TGTGCCAGCAAGGGGGATAGCCGGGCCGGGGAGCTGTTTTTT
cdr3_length: 14; v_call: TRBV3-1/TRBV3-2; clone_size: few; j_call: TRBJ1-4; d_call: NA; cdr3_aa: CASSPYGGGEKLFF; cdr3_nt: TGTGCCAGCAGCCCCTACGGGGGAGGTGAAAAACTGTTTTTT
cdr3_length: 14; v_call: TRBV29-1; clone_size: NA; j_call: TRBJ1-5; d_call: NA; cdr3_aa: CSVVEGRGNQPQHF; cdr3_nt: TGCAGCGTTGTCGAGGGAAGGGGCAATCAGCCCCAGCATTTT
cdr3_length: 13; v_call: TRBV6-6; clone_size: NA; j_call: TRBJ1-5; d_call: NA; cdr3_aa: CASSYDGAQPQHF; cdr3_nt: TGTGCCAGCAGTTACGACGGGGCCCAGCCCCAGCATTTT
cdr3_length: 15; v_call: TRBV3-1/TRBV3-2; clone_size: NA; j_call: TRBJ1-6; d_call: NA; cdr3_aa: CASSQGSVQNSPLHF; cdr3_nt: TGTGCCAGCAGCCAAGGGTCTGTGCAAAATTCACCCCTCCACTTT
cdr3_length: 13; v_call: TRBV29-1; clone_size: few; j_call: TRBJ1-2; d_call: TRBD1; cdr3_aa: CSVGDRGGYGYTF; cdr3_nt: TGCAGCGTGGGGGACAGGGGAGGATATGGCTACACCTTC
cdr3_length: 13; v_call: TRBV24-1; clone_size: NA; j_call: TRBJ1-5; d_call: NA; cdr3_aa: CATGQGSNQPQHF; cdr3_nt: TGTGCCACCGGTCAAGGAAGCAATCAGCCCCAGCATTTT
cdr3_length: 17; v_call: TRBV7-8; clone_size: NA; j_call: TRBJ1-5; d_call: NA; cdr3_aa: CASSRTGAATGNQPQHF; cdr3_nt: TGTGCCAGCAGCCGAACCGGGGCCGCGACGGGGAATCAGCCCCAGCATTTT
cdr3_length: 15; v_call: TRBV7-2; clone_size: NA; j_call: TRBJ1-3; d_call: NA; cdr3_aa: CASSQQGTPGNTIYF; cdr3_nt: TGTGCCAGCAGTCAACAGGGTACCCCTGGAAACACCATATATTTT
cdr3_length: 14; v_call: TRBV19; clone_size: NA; j_call: TRBJ2-7; d_call: NA; cdr3_aa: CASSRDVPSYEQYF; cdr3_nt: TGTGCCAGTAGTAGGGACGTGCCCTCCTACGAGCAGTACTTC
cdr3_length: 16; v_call: TRBV7-2; clone_size: NA; j_call: TRBJ1-3; d_call: NA; cdr3_aa: CASSLAPGDSGNTIYF; cdr3_nt: TGTGCCAGCAGCTTAGCCCCGGGAGACTCTGGAAACACCATATATTTT
cdr3_length: 12; v_call: TRBV12-3/TRBV12-4; clone_size: NA; j_call: TRBJ1-5; d_call: NA; cdr3_aa: CASSPGVVAQHF; cdr3_nt: TGTGCCAGCAGCCCGGGGGTAGTGGCCCAGCATTTT
cdr3_length: 11; v_call: TRBV11-2; clone_size: NA; j_call: TRBJ1-1; d_call: NA; cdr3_aa: CASSLGTEAFF; cdr3_nt: TGTGCCAGCAGCTTAGGCACTGAAGCTTTCTTT
cdr3_length: 17; v_call: TRBV3-1/TRBV3-2; clone_size: NA; j_call: TRBJ1-1; d_call: TRBD1; cdr3_aa: CASSTRDRGLMNTEAFF; cdr3_nt: TGTGCCAGCAGCACCCGGGACAGGGGCTTGATGAACACTGAAGCTTTCTTT
cdr3_length: 17; v_call: TRBV4-3; clone_size: NA; j_call: TRBJ2-1; d_call: NA; cdr3_aa: CASSQDPPGRLRNEQFF; cdr3_nt: TGCGCCAGCAGCCAAGATCCGCCAGGGCGCTTGAGGAATGAGCAGTTCTTC
cdr3_length: 15; v_call: TRBV5-8; clone_size: NA; j_call: TRBJ2-7; d_call: NA; cdr3_aa: CASSLGGAGSYEQYF; cdr3_nt: TGTGCCAGCAGCTTGGGGGGGGCCGGGTCCTACGAGCAGTACTTC
cdr3_length: 13; v_call: TRBV4-3; clone_size: once; j_call: TRBJ1-1; d_call: NA; cdr3_aa: CASSQGVHTEAFF; cdr3_nt: TGCGCCAGCAGCCAAGGGGTGCACACTGAAGCTTTCTTT
cdr3_length: 16; v_call: TRBV5-1; clone_size: NA; j_call: TRBJ2-7; d_call: TRBD2; cdr3_aa: CASSTGGLAGAKEQYF; cdr3_nt: TGCGCCAGCAGCACGGGGGGACTAGCGGGAGCTAAGGAGCAGTACTTC